This T cell receptor beta chain was recovered during a study of identical twins. Overall study findings and caveats: High-abundance cord blood beta clonotypes had fewer insertions; memory repertoires showed none. Out-of-frame TCR alpha sharing observed in monozygotic twins exceeded model estimates.

Template switching, a step in the protocol, added a universal primer site, and cDNA carried unique molecular identifiers. Each CDR3 protein gets one entry after TCRdb re-called the 5' RACE reads with MiXCR. The table lists 1.5 million to 2 million distinct CDR3 sequences, less than 35% of them singletons, with about 0.25% in the top ten. This clonotype has a handful of counts. Antigen specificity is unknown. This CDR3 is built from 12 residues. CDR1 is SGHRS and CDR2 is YFSETQ in the germline V gene. V was cut by 5 bases and J by 2 bases, with 7 bases left in between. The sequence came from a newborn girl in good health. V is TRBV5-1 and J is TRBJ2-5; the D is unclear. The sample was cord blood. The CDR3 protein is CASSTEQETQYF. CDR3 coding DNA: TGCGCCAGCAGTACGGAACAAGAGACCCAGTACTTC.